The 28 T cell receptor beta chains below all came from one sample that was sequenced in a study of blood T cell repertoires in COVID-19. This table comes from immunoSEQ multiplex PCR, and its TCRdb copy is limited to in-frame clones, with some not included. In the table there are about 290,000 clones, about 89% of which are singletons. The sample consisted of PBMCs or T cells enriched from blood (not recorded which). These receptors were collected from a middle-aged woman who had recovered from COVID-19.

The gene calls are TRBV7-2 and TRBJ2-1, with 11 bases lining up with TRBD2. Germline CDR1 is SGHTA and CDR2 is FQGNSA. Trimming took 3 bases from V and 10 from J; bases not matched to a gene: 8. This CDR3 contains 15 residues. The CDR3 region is CASSFRLAGTGEQFF. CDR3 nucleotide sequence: TGTGCCAGCAGCTTTCGACTAGCGGGGACAGGAGAGCAGTTCTTC.

The CDR3 DNA is TGTGCCAGTAGTATAACAGGGGGCAACTACGAGCAGTACTTC. This gives the protein CASSITGGNYEQYF. The chain recombines TRBV19 with TRBJ2-7; 9 bases are a match to TRBD1. The J segment lost 3 bases and the V segment lost 2 bases, leaving 2 bases of the junction unmatched. The CDR3 contains 14 residues. Germline values: CDR1 LNHDA, CDR2 SQIVND (reference sequence).

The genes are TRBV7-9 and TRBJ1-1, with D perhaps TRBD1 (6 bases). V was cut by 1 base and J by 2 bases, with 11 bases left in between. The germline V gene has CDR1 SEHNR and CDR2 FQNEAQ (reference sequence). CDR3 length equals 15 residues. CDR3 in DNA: TGTGCCAGCAGCTTAGGAGACAGGTATAACACTGAAGCTTTCTTT. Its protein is CASSLGDRYNTEAFF.

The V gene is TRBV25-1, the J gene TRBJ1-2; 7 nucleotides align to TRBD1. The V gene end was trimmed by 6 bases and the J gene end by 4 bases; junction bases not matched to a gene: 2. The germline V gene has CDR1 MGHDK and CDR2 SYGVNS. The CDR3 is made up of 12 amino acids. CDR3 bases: TGTGCCAGCAGCCCAGGGGGCTATGGCTACACCTTC. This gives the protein CASSPGGYGYTF.

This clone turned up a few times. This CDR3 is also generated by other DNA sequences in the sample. CDR3 loop: CASSLDGQGGTEAFF. The CDR3 coding sequence is TGCGCCAGCAGCTTGGACGGACAGGGTGGTACTGAAGCTTTCTTT. The chain has TRBV5-1 and TRBJ1-1; 8 bases align to TRBD1. V shed 0 bases, J shed 5 bases, and the junction held 6 bases outside the gene matches. The CDR3 is made up of 15 amino acids. Germline V lookup: CDR1 SGHRS, CDR2 YFSETQ.

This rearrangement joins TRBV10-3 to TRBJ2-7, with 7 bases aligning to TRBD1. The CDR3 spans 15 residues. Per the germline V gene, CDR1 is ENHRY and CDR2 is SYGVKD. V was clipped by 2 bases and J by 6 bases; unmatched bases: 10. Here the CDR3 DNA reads TGTGCCATCAGTGAGCGGGGACAGTCTGGAGGCGAGCAGTACTTC. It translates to CAISERGQSGGEQYF.

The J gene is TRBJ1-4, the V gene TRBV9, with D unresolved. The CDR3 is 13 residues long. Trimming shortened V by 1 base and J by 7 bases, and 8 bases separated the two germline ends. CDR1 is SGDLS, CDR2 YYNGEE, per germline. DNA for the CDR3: TGTGCCAGCAGCGTAAGCTGGAGTGAAAAACTGTTTTTT. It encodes CASSVSWSEKLFF.

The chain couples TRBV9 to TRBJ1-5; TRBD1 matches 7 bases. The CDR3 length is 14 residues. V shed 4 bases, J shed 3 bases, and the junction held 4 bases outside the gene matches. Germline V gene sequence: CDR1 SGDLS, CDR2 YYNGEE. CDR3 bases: TGTGCCAGCAGCCCGGGGACAGACAATCAGCCCCAGCATTTT. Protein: CASSPGTDNQPQHF.

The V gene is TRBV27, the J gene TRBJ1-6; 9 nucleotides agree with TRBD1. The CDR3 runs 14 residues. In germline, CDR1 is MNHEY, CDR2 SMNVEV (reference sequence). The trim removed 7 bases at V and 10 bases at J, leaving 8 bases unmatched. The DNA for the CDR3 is TGTGCCAGCACCACGACAGGGGGTCGGTCACCCCTCCACTTT. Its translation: CASTTTGGRSPLHF.

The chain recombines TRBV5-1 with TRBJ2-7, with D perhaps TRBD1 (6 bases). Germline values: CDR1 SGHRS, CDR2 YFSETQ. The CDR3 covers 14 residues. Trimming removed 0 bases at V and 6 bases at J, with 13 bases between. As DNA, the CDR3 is TGCGCCAGCAGCTTGGAACAGGGATTCGGCGAGCAGTACTTC. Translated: CASSLEQGFGEQYF. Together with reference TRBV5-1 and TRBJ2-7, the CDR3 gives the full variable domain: KAGVTQTPRYLIKTRGQQVTLSCSPISGHRSVSWYQQTPGQGLQFLFEYFSETQRNKGNFPGRFSGRQFSNSRSEMNVSTLELGDSALYLCASSLEQGFGEQYFGPGTRLTVT.

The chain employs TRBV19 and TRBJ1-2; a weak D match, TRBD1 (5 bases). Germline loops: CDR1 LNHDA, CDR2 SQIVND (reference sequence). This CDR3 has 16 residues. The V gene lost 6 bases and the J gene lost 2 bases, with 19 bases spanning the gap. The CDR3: CASRNPWRGINYGYTF. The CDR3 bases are TGTGCCAGTAGGAACCCTTGGAGGGGAATAAACTATGGCTACACCTTC.

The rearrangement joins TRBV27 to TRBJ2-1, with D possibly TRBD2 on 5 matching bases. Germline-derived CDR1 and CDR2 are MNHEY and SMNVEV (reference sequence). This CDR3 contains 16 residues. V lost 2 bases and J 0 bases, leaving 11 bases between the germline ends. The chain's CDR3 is CASSLRGLDSYNEQFF. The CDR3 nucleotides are TGTGCCAGCAGTTTACGTGGACTGGACTCCTACAATGAGCAGTTCTTC.

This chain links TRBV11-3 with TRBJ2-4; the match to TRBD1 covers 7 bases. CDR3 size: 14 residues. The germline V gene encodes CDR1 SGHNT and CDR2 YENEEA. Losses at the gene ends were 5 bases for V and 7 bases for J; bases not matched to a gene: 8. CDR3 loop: CASSGGVRGNIQYF. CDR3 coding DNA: TGTGCCAGCAGCGGGGGAGTCAGGGGGAACATTCAGTACTTC.

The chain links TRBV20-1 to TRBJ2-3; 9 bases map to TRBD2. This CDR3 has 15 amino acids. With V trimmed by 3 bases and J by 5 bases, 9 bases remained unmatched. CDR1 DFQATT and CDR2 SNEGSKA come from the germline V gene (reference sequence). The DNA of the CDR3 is TGCAGTGCTAGTAAAGTTAGCGGGAGAGGAGATACGCAGTATTTT. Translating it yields CSASKVSGRGDTQYF.

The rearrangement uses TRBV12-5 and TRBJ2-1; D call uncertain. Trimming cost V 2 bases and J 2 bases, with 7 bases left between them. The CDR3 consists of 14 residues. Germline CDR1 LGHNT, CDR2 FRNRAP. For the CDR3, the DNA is TGTGCTAGTGGTTTGCGCAGAACCTACAATGAGCAGTTCTTC. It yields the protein CASGLRRTYNEQFF.

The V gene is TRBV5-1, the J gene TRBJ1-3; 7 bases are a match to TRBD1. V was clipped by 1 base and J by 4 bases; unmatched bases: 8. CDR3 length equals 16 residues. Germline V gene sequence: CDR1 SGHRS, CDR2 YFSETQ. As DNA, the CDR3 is TGCGCCAGCAGCTTGTCAGGGGGATATTACGGAAACACCATATATTTT. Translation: CASSLSGGYYGNTIYF.

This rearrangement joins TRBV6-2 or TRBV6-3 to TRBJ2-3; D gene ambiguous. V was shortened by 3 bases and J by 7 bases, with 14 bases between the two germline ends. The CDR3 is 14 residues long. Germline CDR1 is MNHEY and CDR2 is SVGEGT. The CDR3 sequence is CASSYGQNRYTQYF. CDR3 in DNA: TGTGCCAGCAGTTATGGGCAGAATAGATATACGCAGTATTTT.

CDR3 coding DNA: TGTGCCAGCAGTCGGCAGGGAAATGAGCAGTTCTTC. It specifies CASSRQGNEQFF. This chain joins TRBV2 and TRBJ2-1; maybe TRBD1 (5 bases). V was cut by 5 bases and J by 7 bases, with 9 bases left in between. Germline-derived CDR1 and CDR2 are SNHLY and FYNNEI. The CDR3 consists of 12 residues.

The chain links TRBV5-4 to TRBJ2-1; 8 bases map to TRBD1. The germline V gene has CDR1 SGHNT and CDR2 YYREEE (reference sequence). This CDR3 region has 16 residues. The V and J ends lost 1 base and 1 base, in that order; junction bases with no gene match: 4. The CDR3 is CASSLKTGGSYNEQFF. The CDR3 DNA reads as TGTGCCAGCAGCTTGAAAACAGGGGGATCCTACAATGAGCAGTTCTTC.

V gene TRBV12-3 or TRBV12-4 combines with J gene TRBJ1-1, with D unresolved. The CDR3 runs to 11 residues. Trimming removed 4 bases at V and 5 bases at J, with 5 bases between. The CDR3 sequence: CASSSRTEAFF. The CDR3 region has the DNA TGTGCCAGCAGTTCCCGTACTGAAGCTTTCTTT.

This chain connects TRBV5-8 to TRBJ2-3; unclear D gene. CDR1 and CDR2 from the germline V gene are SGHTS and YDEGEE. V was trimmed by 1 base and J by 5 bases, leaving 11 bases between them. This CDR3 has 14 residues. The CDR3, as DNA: TGTGCCAGCAGCTTGACTCCCCGCGGAGATACGCAGTATTTT. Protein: CASSLTPRGDTQYF.

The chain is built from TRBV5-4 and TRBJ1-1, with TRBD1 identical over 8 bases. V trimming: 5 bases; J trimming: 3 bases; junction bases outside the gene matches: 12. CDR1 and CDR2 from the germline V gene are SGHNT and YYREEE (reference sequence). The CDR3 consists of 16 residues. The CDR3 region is CASRNRRGRRDTEAFF. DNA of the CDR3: TGTGCCAGCAGGAATCGCAGGGGGCGCCGAGACACTGAAGCTTTCTTT.

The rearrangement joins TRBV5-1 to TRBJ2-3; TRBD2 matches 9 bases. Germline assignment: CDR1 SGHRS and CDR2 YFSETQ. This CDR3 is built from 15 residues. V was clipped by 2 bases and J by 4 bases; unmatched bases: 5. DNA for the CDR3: TGCGCCAGCAGCTTAGGCGGGAGGGCCTCAGATACGCAGTATTTT. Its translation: CASSLGGRASDTQYF.

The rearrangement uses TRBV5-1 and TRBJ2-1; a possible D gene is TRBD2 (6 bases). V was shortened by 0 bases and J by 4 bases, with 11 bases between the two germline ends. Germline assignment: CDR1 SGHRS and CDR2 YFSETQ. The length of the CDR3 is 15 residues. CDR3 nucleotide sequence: TGCGCCAGCAGCTTGGTTGAGCGGGTTTACAATGAGCAGTTCTTC. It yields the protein CASSLVERVYNEQFF. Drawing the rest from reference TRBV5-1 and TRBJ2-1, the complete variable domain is KAGVTQTPRYLIKTRGQQVTLSCSPISGHRSVSWYQQTPGQGLQFLFEYFSETQRNKGNFPGRFSGRQFSNSRSEMNVSTLELGDSALYLCASSLVERVYNEQFFGPGTRLTVL.

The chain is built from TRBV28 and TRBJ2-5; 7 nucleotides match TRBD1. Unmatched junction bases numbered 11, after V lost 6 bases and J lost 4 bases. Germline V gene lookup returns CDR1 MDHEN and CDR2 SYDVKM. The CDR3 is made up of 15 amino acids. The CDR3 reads CASRTGRWVGETQYF. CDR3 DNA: TGTGCCAGCAGGACAGGGAGATGGGTCGGAGAGACCCAGTACTTC.

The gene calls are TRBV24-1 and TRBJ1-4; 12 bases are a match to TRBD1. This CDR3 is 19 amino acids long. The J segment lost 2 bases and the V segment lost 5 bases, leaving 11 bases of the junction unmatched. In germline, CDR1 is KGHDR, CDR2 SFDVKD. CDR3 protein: CATSAPRRDRGRTNEKLFF. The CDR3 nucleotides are TGTGCCACCAGTGCCCCCCGTCGGGACAGGGGGCGGACTAATGAAAAACTGTTTTTT.

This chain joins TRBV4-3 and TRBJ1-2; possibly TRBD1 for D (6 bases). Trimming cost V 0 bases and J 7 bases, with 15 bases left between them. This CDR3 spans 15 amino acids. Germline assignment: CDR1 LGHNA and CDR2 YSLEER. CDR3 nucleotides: TGCGCCAGCAGCCAAGAAGTTCGGGGGGCGGGTGGCTACACCTTC. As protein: CASSQEVRGAGGYTF.

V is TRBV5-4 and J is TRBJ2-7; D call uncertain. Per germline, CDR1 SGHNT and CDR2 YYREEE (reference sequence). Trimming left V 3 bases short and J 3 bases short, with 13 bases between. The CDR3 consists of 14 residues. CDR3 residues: CASSSPGQNYEQYF. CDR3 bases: TGTGCCAGCAGCTCCCCAGGTCAGAACTACGAGCAGTACTTC. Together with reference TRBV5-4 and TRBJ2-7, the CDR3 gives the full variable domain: ETGVTQSPTHLIKTRGQQVTLRCSSQSGHNTVSWYQQALGQGPQFIFQYYREEENGRGNFPPRFSGLQFPNYSSELNVNALELDDSALYLCASSSPGQNYEQYFGPGTRLTVT.